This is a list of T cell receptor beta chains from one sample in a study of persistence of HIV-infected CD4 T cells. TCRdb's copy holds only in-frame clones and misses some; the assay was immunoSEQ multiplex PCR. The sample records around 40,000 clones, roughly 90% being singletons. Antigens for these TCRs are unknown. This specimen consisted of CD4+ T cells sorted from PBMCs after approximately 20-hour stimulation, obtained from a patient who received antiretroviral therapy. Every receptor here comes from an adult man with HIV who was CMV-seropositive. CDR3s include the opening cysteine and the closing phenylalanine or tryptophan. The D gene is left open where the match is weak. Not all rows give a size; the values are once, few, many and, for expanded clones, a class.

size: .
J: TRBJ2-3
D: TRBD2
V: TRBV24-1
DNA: TGTGCCACCAGTGATTCTAGCGGGGGGGCGGGCACAGATACGCAGTATTTT
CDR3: CATSDSSGGAGTDTQYF

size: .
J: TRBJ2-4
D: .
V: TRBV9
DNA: TGTGCCAGCAGCGTTATGGACAGCGCCAAAAACATTCAGTACTTC
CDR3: CASSVMDSAKNIQYF

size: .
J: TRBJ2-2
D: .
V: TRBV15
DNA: TGTGCCACCAGCTCGGAGGGGGTCACCGGGGAGCTGTTTTTT
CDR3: CATSSEGVTGELFF

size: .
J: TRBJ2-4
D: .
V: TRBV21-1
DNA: TGTGCCCGCAGGGTCCCGAAAAACATTCAGTACTTC
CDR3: CARRVPKNIQYF

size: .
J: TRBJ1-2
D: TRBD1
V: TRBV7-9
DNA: TGTGCCAGCAGCTTAGCAACAGGGGACTATGGCTACACCTTC
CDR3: CASSLATGDYGYTF

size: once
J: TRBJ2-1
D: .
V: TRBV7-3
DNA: TGTGCCAGCAGCTTAGGTCGTGGTCGGGACAATGAGCAGTTCTTC
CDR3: CASSLGRGRDNEQFF

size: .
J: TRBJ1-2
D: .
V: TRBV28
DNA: TGTGCCAGCACAGAGGAGTTTAACTATGGCTACACCTTC
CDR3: CASTEEFNYGYTF

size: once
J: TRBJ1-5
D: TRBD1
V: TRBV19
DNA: TGTGCCAGTACCCGGGACAGGGGAATGTCGCAGCAGCCCCAGCATTTT
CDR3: CASTRDRGMSQQPQHF

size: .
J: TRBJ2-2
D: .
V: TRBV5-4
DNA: TGTGCCAGCAGAAAGGGAAATGCCGGGGAGCTGTTTTTT
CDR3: CASRKGNAGELFF

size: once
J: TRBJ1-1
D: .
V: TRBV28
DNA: TGTGCCGCCAGCAGTTTACCCTATGGGGAGAGCACTGAAGCTTTCTTT
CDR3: CAASSLPYGESTEAFF

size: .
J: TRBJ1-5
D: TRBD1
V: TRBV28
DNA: TGTGCCAGCAGAAATCGACAGGGGGCGAGGGAACAGCCCCAGCATTTT
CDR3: CASRNRQGAREQPQHF

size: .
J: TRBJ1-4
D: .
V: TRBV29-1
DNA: TGCAGCGTTGAAGTGCGGGAAAAACTGTTTTTT
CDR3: CSVEVREKLFF

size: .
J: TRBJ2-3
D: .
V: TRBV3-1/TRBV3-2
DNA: TGTGCCAGCAGCCAGGTTCGGGAGGATACGCAGTATTTT
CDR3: CASSQVREDTQYF

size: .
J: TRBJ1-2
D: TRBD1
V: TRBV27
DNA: TGTGCCAGCAGTCTACAGGGGGGCTATGGCTACACCTTC
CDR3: CASSLQGGYGYTF

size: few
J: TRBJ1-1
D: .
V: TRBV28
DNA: TGTGCCAGCAGTCCCCGGTGGGGCAGGGAAGCTTTCTTT
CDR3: CASSPRWGREAFF

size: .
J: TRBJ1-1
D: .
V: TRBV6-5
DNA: TGTGCCAGCATTGGGGGGCAGAAGACTGAAGCTTTCTTT
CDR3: CASIGGQKTEAFF

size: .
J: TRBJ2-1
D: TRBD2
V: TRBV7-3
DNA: TGTGCCAGCAGCTTAGAGCGGGCTAGCGGGGTAAATGAGCAGTTCTTC
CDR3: CASSLERASGVNEQFF

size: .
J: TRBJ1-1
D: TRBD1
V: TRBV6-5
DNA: TGTGCCAGCAGTTCCCCGGGACAGTTGAACACTGAAGCTTTCTTT
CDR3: CASSSPGQLNTEAFF

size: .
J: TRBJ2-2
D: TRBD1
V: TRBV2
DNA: TGTGCCTCTTCAAGACAGGGAGAGCACGGGGAGCTGTTTTTT
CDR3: CASSRQGEHGELFF

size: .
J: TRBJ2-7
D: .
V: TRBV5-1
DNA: TGCGCCAGCAGCCCGCGGGACAAGCCCTACGAGCAGTACTTC
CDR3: CASSPRDKPYEQYF

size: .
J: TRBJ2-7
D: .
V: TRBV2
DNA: TGTGCCAGCAGTGTCCAGAACGCGGGGGAGCAGTACTTC
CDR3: CASSVQNAGEQYF

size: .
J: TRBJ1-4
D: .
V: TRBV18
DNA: TGTGCCAGTCGAAAAACAGGGATTGGTAATGAAAAACTGTTTTTT
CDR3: CASRKTGIGNEKLFF

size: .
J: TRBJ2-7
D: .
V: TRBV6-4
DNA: TGTGCCAGCAGTGGTGGCAGGGGCCACGAGCAGTACTTC
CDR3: CASSGGRGHEQYF

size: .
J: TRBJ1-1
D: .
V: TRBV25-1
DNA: TGTGCCAGCAGTGCCCACCAGGTCCTCAAGAGGAACACTGAAGCTTTCTTT
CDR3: CASSAHQVLKRNTEAFF

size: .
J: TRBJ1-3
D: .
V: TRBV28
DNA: TGTGCCAGCAGGGGCCTGACGGTCTCTGGAAACACCATATATTTT
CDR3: CASRGLTVSGNTIYF

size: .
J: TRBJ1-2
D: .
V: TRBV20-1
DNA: TGCAGTGCTCCCCACAATCATGGCTACACCTTC
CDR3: CSAPHNHGYTF

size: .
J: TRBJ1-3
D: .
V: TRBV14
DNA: TGTGCCAGCGGGTCCACAAACTCTGGAAACACCATATATTTT
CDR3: CASGSTNSGNTIYF

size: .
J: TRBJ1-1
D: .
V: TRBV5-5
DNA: TGTGCCAGCAGCTTTCAGTCGAACACTGAAGCTTTCTTT
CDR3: CASSFQSNTEAFF

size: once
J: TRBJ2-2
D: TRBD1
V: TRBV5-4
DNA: TGTGCCAGCAGCTCATGGCTAGGTCGGGGACAGGGCGGAACCGGGGAGCTGTTTTTT
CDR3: CASSSWLGRGQGGTGELFF

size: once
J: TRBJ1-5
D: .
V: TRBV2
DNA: TGTGCCAGCAGTGAGACGGGTCAGCCCCAGCATTTT
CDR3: CASSETGQPQHF

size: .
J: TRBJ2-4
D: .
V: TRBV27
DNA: TGTGCCAGCGGACCCCACGAGGGGCTGGGAAACATTCAGTACTTC
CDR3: CASGPHEGLGNIQYF

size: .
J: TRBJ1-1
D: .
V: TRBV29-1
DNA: TGCAGCGTTGCAGGGTTTGGGGTGAACACTGAAGCTTTCTTT
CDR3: CSVAGFGVNTEAFF

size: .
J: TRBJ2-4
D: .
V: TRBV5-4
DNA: TGTGCCAGCAGCTTGGGCGGCAGTTCTGGGGCCAAAAACATTCAGTACTTC
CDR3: CASSLGGSSGAKNIQYF

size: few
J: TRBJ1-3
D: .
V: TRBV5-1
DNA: TGCGCCAGCAGCAGGGGGTCCTCTGGAAACACCATATATTTT
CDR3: CASSRGSSGNTIYF

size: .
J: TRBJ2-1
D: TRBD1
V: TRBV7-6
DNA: TGTGCCAGCAGCCCCCTGGGACAGGGGGTTAACAATGAGCAGTTCTTC
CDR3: CASSPLGQGVNNEQFF

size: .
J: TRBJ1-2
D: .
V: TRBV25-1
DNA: TGTGCCAGCAGTGAATCACAGACTAGCTATGGCTACACCTTC
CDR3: CASSESQTSYGYTF

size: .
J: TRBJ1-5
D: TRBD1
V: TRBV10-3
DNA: TGTGCCATCAGTGACTGGACAGGGGACCAGCCCCAGCATTTT
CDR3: CAISDWTGDQPQHF

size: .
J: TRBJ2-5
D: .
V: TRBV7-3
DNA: TGTGCCAGCAGCTTAGGGGACCGAGGAGGCCAAGAGACCCAGTACTTC
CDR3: CASSLGDRGGQETQYF